A single sample gave rise to the 21 T cell receptor beta chains below, sequenced in a study of regulatory T cells in long-lasting Graves disease. Building of the TCR beta libraries involved iRepertoire HTBI primers and Arm-PCR of CDR3 regions. MiXCR, applied by TCRdb to the multiplex PCR reads, yields one record per CDR3 protein. The sample consists of over 350,000 distinct CDR3 sequences, around 20% of them appearing once. Described time point: persistent/refractory GD, antithyroid drugs over 5 years with positive TRAb. After RNA was extracted from PBMCs, the TCR library was made from it. The sequenced sample was peripheral blood mononuclear cells (PBMCs), obtained when the disease was refractory, from a patient treated with antithyroid drugs. Receptors originate from a female donor with Graves disease.

V usage is TRBV27 and J usage is TRBJ2-6; no clear D. This CDR3 has 15 amino acids. Germline V gene sequence: CDR1 MNHEY, CDR2 SMNVEV (reference sequence). The V gene lost 5 bases and the J gene lost 0 bases, with 8 bases spanning the gap. DNA of the CDR3: TGTGCCAGCAGTGCCACCGTCTCTGGGGCCAACGTCCTGACTTTC. Protein sequence: CASSATVSGANVLTF. Full variable domain (missing parts from reference TRBV27 and TRBJ2-6): EAQVTQNPRYLITVTGKKLTVTCSQNMNHEYMSWYRQDPGLGLRQIYYSMNVEVTDKGDVPEGYKVSRKEKRNFPLILESPSPNQTSLYFCASSATVSGANVLTFGAGSRLTVL.

This clonotype was seen only a few times. V is TRBV4-2 and J is TRBJ1-1, with TRBD1 identical over 8 bases. Germline V CDR1 and CDR2: LGHNA, YNFKEQ. This CDR3 is 16 amino acids long. Trimming removed 0 bases from V and 1 base from J; junction bases left unmatched: 4. CDR3: CASSQDRTGWNTEAFF. The CDR3 bases are TGTGCCAGCAGCCAAGACCGGACAGGGTGGAACACTGAAGCTTTCTTT.

The rearrangement uses TRBV20-1 and TRBJ2-7, with TRBD2 matching over 9 bases. Unmatched junction bases numbered 8, after V lost 3 bases and J lost 2 bases. The CDR3 is 15 residues long. Germline CDR1 reads DFQATT; CDR2 reads SNEGSKA (reference sequence). Here the CDR3 DNA reads TGCAGTGCTAGTGGTTCGTCTAGCGGGACCTACGAGCAGTACTTC. Residues: CSASGSSSGTYEQYF.

This clonotype has at least ten counts. This chain joins TRBV30 and TRBJ1-2; TRBD1 is a possible D gene (5 bases). Germline CDR1 reads GTSNPN; CDR2 reads SVGIG (reference sequence). CDR3 length equals 12 residues. CDR3 nucleotides: TGTGCTAAGGGACGAAGTATGGATGGCTACACCTTC. Its protein is CAKGRSMDGYTF.

The chain uses TRBV20-1 and TRBJ2-7; D is tentatively TRBD1 or TRBD2 (6 bases each). The CDR3 runs to 14 residues. CDR1 is DFQATT, CDR2 SNEGSKA, per germline (reference sequence). V lost 3 bases, J lost 5 bases, and 17 bases lay in between. The DNA for the CDR3 is TGCAGTGCTAGGCCCTGGGGGGCGCGCAACGAGCAGTACTTC. Residues: CSARPWGARNEQYF.

This clonotype has a count of ten or more. This chain connects TRBV28 to TRBJ2-7; D possibly uses TRBD1 or TRBD2 (5 bases each). The CDR3 sequence is 13 residues long. Trimming removed 5 bases at V and 6 bases at J, with 14 bases between. Germline CDR1 MDHEN, CDR2 SYDVKM. The CDR3 sequence: CASSPRVGVEQYF. CDR3 sequence (DNA): TGTGCCAGCAGTCCAAGGGTGGGGGTCGAGCAGTACTTC.

This clonotype appeared a few times. Here the CDR3 DNA reads TGTGCCTGGAGTTACGGGACAGGGGGTGACTATGGCTACACCTTC. This translates into CAWSYGTGGDYGYTF. The chain links TRBV30 to TRBJ1-2; 11 nucleotides align to TRBD1. Germline V gives CDR1 GTSNPN, CDR2 SVGIG (reference sequence). Trimming cost V 2 bases and J 3 bases; bases outside gene matches: 5. This CDR3 has 15 residues. Looking up the rest from reference TRBV30 and TRBJ1-2 gives the full variable domain: SQTIHQWPATLVQPVGSPLSLECTVEGTSNPNLYWYRQAAGRGLQLLFYSVGIGQISSEVPQNLSASRPQDRQFILSSKKLLLSDSGFYLCAWSYGTGGDYGYTFGSGTRLTVV.

This clonotype was seen more than once but under ten times. The chain joins TRBV5-4 to TRBJ2-5; 7 bases are a match to TRBD2. The CDR3 extends over 15 amino acids. With V trimmed by 4 bases and J by 5 bases, 11 bases remained unmatched. CDR1 and CDR2 from the germline V gene are SGHNT and YYREEE (reference sequence). The CDR3 region is CASSSRTSHKETQYF. The CDR3 nucleotides read TGTGCCAGCAGCAGTAGGACTAGTCATAAGGAGACCCAGTACTTC.

The J gene is TRBJ2-7, the V gene TRBV19; D is unresolved. CDR1 is LNHDA and CDR2 is SQIVND in the germline V gene (reference sequence). CDR3 length: 13 amino acids. Deletions cut 3 bases from V and 0 bases from J, with 6 bases between. The CDR3 DNA reads TGTGCCAGTAGTATGCAGATCTCCTACGAGCAGTACTTC. Translating it yields CASSMQISYEQYF.

In DNA form, the CDR3 reads TGCAGCGCAACGTCCCTAAACTATGGCTACACCTTC. Protein product: CSATSLNYGYTF. The chain couples TRBV29-1 to TRBJ1-2; D call uncertain. The CDR3 is made up of 12 amino acids. In germline, CDR1 is SQVTM, CDR2 ANQGSEA. V lost 7 bases, J lost 2 bases, and 11 bases lay in between.

For this clonotype: This could be a read error, since a much larger clone is one nucleotide away. The rearrangement uses TRBV27 and TRBJ2-7; D possibly matches TRBD1 or TRBD2 (5 bases each). The CDR3 length is 15 residues. Germline values: CDR1 MNHEY, CDR2 SMNVEV (reference sequence). The CDR3 sequence: CASSPTQGRTYEQNF. CDR3 DNA: TGTGCCAGCAGCCCAACCCAGGGACGGACGTACGAGCAGAACTTC.

This clonotype was detected ten times or more. The chain couples TRBV7-8 to TRBJ2-7; 7 positions match TRBD1. Trimming cost V 5 bases and J 4 bases; bases outside gene matches: 11. Germline V gene data show CDR1 as SGHVS and CDR2 as FQNEAQ. The CDR3 extends over 15 amino acids. The CDR3 nucleotides read TGTGCCAGCAGCGCCCCGGGACAGAGCATTTACGAGCAGTACTTC. It codes for CASSAPGQSIYEQYF.

The chain has TRBV18 and TRBJ2-3, with a weak D call TRBD2 (5 bases). Germline values: CDR1 KGHSH, CDR2 LQKENI. The V end lost 8 bases, the J end lost 3 bases, and 9 bases lay between the germline ends. This CDR3 contains 12 residues. For the CDR3, the DNA is TGTGCCAGCGCACGGGAAACAGATACGCAGTATTTT. Its translation is CASARETDTQYF.

This clonotype was seen many times. The chain employs TRBV27 and TRBJ1-5, with D maybe TRBD1 (5 bases). V was trimmed by 5 bases and J by 5 bases, leaving 13 bases between them. Germline V gene sequence: CDR1 MNHEY, CDR2 SMNVEV (reference sequence). The CDR3 extends over 14 amino acids. The CDR3 reads CASSPGTGHQPQHF. CDR3 nucleotide sequence: TGTGCCAGCAGTCCCGGGACGGGCCATCAGCCCCAGCATTTT.

Ten or more counts support this clonotype. The chain couples TRBV6-1 to TRBJ2-5, with 7 bases lining up with TRBD1. Germline CDR1 reads MNHNS; CDR2 reads SASEGT. After removal of 5 bases from V and 8 bases from J, the junction contained 8 bases not matched to a gene. The CDR3 covers 13 residues. DNA for the CDR3: TGTGCCAGCAGTCAGGGGGTTCTAGGAACCCAGTACTTC. Residues: CASSQGVLGTQYF.

This clonotype was seen many times. V usage is TRBV5-5 and J usage is TRBJ2-5; D ambiguous. Germline-derived CDR1 and CDR2 are SGHKS and YYEKEE (reference sequence). The CDR3 covers 12 residues. V lost 4 bases, J lost 10 bases, and 14 bases lay in between. The DNA of the CDR3 is TGTGCCAGCAGCCCCGAGCCCCACGGCCAGTACTTC. Translation: CASSPEPHGQYF. Drawing the rest from reference TRBV5-5 and TRBJ2-5, the complete variable domain is DAGVTQSPTHLIKTRGQQVTLRCSPISGHKSVSWYQQVLGQGPQFIFQYYEKEERGRGNFPDRFSARQFPNYSSELNVNALLLGDSALYLCASSPEPHGQYFGPGTRLLVL.

The chain has TRBV30 and TRBJ1-3, with TRBD1 identical over 7 bases. With V trimmed by 0 bases and J by 0 bases, 8 bases remained unmatched. The CDR3 loop spans 17 amino acids. Germline CDR1 is GTSNPN and CDR2 is SVGIG (reference sequence). The CDR3 DNA is TGTGCCTGGAGTGTAGGTGGCCAGGGGGTCTCTGGAAACACCATATATTTT. As protein: CAWSVGGQGVSGNTIYF.

This clonotype was counted many times. Sequence at one end of the junction differs from germline and may be a read error. The chain joins TRBV12-5 to TRBJ2-5; D is possibly TRBD2 (5 bases). Germline lookup yields CDR1 LGHNT and CDR2 FRNRAP. The CDR3 extends over 13 amino acids. CDR3 in amino acids: CASGLDLLGTQYF. CDR3 coding DNA: TGTGCTAGTGGCTTGGACTTGTTGGGGACCCAGTACTTC. The full variable domain, in which reference TRBV12-5 and TRBJ2-5 provide the parts outside the CDR3, is DARVTQTPRHKVTEMGQEVTMRCQPILGHNTVFWYRQTMMQGLELLAYFRNRAPLDDSGMPKDRFSAEMPDATLATLKIQPSEPRDSAVYFCASGLDLLGTQYFGPGTRLLVL.

This clonotype was counted between two and nine times. V usage is TRBV12-3 or TRBV12-4 and J usage is TRBJ2-3, with 10 bases that match TRBD2. The CDR3 is 18 residues long. With V trimmed by 3 bases and J by 4 bases, 13 bases remained unmatched. The DNA for the CDR3 is TGTGCCAGCAGTTTTTCCCTCCCACTAGCGGGACGGGCAGATACGCAGTATTTT. This translates into CASSFSLPLAGRADTQYF.

V gene TRBV6-2 or TRBV6-3 combines with J gene TRBJ2-2; the D gene is possibly TRBD1 (6 bases). V gave up 2 bases and J gave up 3 bases, with 7 bases separating them. Germline CDR1 MNHEY, CDR2 SVGEGT. This CDR3 is built from 14 residues. The CDR3 region is CASSYRTDTGELFF. CDR3 coding DNA: TGTGCCAGCAGTTACCGGACAGACACCGGGGAGCTGTTTTTT.

This chain joins TRBV6-1 and TRBJ1-2; 7 positions match TRBD1. CDR1 and CDR2 (germline): MNHNS, SASEGT. The CDR3 consists of 13 residues. The trim removed 6 bases at V and 5 bases at J, leaving 6 bases unmatched. The CDR3 loop is CASSMDRRYGYTF. The CDR3 region has the DNA TGTGCCAGCAGCATGGACAGGAGGTATGGCTACACCTTC.